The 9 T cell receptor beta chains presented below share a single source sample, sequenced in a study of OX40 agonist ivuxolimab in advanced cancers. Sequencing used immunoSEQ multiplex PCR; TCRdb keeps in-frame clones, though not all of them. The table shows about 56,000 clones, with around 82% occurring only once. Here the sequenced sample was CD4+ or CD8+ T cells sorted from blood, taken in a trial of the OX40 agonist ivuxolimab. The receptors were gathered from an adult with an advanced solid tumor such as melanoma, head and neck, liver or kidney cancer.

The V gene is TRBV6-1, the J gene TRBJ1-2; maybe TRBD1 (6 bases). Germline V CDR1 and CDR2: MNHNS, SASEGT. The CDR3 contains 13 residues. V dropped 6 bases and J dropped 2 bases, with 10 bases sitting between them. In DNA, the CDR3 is TGTGCCAGCAGCCGACAGGAAAACTATGGCTACACCTTC. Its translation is CASSRQENYGYTF.

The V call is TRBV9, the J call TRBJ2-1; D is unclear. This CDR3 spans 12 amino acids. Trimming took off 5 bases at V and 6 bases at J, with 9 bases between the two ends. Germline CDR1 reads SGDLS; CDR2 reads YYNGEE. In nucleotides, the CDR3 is TGTGCCAGCAGTTTACTCGGCAATGAGCAGTTCTTC. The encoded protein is CASSLLGNEQFF. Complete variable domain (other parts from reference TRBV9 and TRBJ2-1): DSGVTQTPKHLITATGQRVTLRCSPRSGDLSVYWYQQSLDQGLQFLIQYYNGEERAKGNILERFSAQQFPDLHSELNLSSLELGDSALYFCASSLLGNEQFFGPGTRLTVL.

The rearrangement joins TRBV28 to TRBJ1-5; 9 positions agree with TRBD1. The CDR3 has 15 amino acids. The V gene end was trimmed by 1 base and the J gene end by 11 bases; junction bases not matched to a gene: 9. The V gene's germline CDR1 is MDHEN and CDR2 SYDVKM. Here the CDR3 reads CASSLYASGDRAQHF. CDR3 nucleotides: TGTGCCAGCAGTTTATATGCCTCAGGGGACAGGGCCCAGCATTTT. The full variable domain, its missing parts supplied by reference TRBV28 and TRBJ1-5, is DVKVTQSSRYLVKRTGEKVFLECVQDMDHENMFWYRQDPGLGLRLIYFSYDVKMKEKGDIPEGYSVSREKKERFSLILESASTNQTSMYLCASSLYASGDRAQHFGDGTRLSIL.

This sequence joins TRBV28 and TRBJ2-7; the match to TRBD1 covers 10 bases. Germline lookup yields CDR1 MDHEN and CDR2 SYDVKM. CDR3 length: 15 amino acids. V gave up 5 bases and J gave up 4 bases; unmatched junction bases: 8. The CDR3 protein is CASSTVDRGPYEQYF. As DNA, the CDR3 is TGTGCCAGCAGTACCGTAGACAGGGGGCCTTACGAGCAGTACTTC. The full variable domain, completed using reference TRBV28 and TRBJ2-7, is DVKVTQSSRYLVKRTGEKVFLECVQDMDHENMFWYRQDPGLGLRLIYFSYDVKMKEKGDIPEGYSVSREKKERFSLILESASTNQTSMYLCASSTVDRGPYEQYFGPGTRLTVT.

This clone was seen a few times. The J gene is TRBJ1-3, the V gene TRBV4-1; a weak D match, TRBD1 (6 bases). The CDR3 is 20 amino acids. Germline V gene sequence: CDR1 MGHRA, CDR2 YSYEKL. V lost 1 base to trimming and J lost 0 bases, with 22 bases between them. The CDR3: CASSQAGGPGQSYSGNTIYF. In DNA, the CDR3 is TGCGCCAGCAGCCAAGCTGGGGGCCCGGGGCAGTCTTACTCTGGAAACACCATATATTTT.

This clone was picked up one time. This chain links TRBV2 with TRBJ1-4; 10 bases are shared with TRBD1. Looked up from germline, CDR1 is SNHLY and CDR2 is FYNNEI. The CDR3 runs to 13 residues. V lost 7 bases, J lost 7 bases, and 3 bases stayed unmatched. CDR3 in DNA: TGTGCCAGCATCCGGGACAGGGGTGAAAAACTGTTTTTT. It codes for CASIRDRGEKLFF. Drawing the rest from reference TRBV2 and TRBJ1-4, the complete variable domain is EPEVTQTPSHQVTQMGQEVILRCVPISNHLYFYWYRQILGQKVEFLVSFYNNEISEKSEIFDDQFSVERPDGSNFTLKIRSTKLEDSAMYFCASIRDRGEKLFFGSGTQLSVL.

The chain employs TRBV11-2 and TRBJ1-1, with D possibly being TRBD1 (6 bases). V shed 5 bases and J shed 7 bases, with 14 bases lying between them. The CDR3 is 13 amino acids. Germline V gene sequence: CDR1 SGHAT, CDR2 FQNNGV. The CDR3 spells CASSGRQGLEAFF. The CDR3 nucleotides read TGTGCCAGCAGCGGGAGGCAGGGGCTTGAAGCTTTCTTT.

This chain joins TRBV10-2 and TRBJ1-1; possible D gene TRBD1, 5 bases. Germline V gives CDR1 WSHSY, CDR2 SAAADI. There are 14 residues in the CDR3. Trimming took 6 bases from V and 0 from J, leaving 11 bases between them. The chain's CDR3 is CASRRGELNTEAFF. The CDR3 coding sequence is TGCGCCAGCAGAAGGGGTGAGCTGAACACTGAAGCTTTCTTT.

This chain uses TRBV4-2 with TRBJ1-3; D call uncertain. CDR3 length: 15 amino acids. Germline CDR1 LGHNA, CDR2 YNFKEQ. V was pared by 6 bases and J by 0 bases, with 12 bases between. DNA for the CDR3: TGTGCCAGCAGTTTGGACGCAACCTCTGGAAACACCATATATTTT. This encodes CASSLDATSGNTIYF.